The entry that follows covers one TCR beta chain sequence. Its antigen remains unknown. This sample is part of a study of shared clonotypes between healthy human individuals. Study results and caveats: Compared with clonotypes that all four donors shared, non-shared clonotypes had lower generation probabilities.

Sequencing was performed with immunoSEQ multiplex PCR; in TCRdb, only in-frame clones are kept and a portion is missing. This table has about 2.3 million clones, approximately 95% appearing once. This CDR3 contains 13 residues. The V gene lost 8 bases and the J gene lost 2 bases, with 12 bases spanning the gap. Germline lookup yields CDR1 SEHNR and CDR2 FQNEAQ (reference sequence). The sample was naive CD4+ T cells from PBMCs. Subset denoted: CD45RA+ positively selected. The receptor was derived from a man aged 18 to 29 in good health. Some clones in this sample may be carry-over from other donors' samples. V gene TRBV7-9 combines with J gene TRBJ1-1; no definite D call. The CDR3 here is CASGSQANTEAFF. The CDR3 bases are TGTGCCAGCGGGTCCCAGGCAAACACTGAAGCTTTCTTT.